This T cell receptor beta chain originates from a study of T-cell reconstitution after alpha-beta-depleted transplantation in children. The V end lost 7 bases, the J end lost 4 bases, and 14 bases lay between the germline ends. Germline assignment: CDR1 LNHDA and CDR2 SQIVND (reference sequence). This CDR3 has 13 residues. This sample's TCRbeta library carried unique molecular identifier barcodes. TCRdb re-analysed the PCR reads in MiXCR, keeping a single row per CDR3 protein. The sample lists around 200,000 distinct CDR3 sequences, 6% to 7% occurring once. This sequence originates from a human donor who donated a stem cell graft to a child with Wiskott-Aldrich syndrome. The sequencing used PBMCs from the stem cell graft donor, collected from the stem cell graft. The chain carries TRBV19 and TRBJ2-7; maybe TRBD1 (8 bases). The CDR3 protein is CASKNRGGYEQYF. DNA for the CDR3: TGTGCCAGTAAGAACAGGGGGGGATACGAGCAGTACTTC.